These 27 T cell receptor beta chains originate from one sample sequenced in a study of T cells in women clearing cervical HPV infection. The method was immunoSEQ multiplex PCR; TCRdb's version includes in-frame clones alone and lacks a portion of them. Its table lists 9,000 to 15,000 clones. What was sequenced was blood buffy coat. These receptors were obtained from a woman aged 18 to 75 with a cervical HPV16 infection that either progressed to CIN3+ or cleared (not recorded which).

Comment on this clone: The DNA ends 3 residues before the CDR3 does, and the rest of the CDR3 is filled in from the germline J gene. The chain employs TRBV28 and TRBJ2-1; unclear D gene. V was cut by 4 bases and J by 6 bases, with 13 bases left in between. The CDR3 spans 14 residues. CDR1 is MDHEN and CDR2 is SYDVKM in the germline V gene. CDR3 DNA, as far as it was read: TGTGCCAGCAGTTCCCCCCTATCGAGCAATGAG. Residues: CASSSPLSSNE. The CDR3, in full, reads CASSSPLSSNEQFF.

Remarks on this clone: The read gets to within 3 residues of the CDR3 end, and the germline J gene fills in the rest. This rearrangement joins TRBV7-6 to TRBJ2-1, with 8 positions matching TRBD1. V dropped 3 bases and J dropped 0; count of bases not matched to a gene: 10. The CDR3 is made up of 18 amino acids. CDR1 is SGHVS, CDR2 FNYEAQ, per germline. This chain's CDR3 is CASSFTQGAVSSYNEQFF. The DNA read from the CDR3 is TGTGCCAGCAGCTTCACCCAGGGGGCTGTTAGCTCCTACAATGAG.

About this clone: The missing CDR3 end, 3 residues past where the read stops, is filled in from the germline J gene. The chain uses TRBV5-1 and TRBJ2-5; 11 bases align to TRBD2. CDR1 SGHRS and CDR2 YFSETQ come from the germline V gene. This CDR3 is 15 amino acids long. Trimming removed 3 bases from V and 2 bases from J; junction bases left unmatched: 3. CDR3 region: CASSYGTSGQETQYF. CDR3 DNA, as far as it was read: TGCGCCAGCAGCTATGGGACTAGCGGACAAGAGACC. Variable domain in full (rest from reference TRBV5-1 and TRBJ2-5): KAGVTQTPRYLIKTRGQQVTLSCSPISGHRSVSWYQQTPGQGLQFLFEYFSETQRNKGNFPGRFSGRQFSNSRSEMNVSTLELGDSALYLCASSYGTSGQETQYFGPGTRLLVL.

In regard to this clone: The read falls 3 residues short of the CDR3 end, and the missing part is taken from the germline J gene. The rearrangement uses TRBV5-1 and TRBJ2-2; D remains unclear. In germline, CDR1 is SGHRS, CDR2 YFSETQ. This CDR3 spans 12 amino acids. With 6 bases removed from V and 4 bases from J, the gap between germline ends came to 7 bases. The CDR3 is CASKPGTGELFF. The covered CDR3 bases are TGCGCCAGCAAGCCGGGCACCGGGGAG.

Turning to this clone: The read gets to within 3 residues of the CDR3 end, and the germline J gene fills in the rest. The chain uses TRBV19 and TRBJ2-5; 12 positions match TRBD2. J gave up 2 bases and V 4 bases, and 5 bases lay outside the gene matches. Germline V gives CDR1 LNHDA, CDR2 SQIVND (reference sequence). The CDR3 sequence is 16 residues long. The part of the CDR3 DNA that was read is TGTGCCAGTAGTACAATTCTAGCGGGGGGGCAAGAGACC. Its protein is CASSTILAGGQET. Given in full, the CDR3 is CASSTILAGGQETQYF.

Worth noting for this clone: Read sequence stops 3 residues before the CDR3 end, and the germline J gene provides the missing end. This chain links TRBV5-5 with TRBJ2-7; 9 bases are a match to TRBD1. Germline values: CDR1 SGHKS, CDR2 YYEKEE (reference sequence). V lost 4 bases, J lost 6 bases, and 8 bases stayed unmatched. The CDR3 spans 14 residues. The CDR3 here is CASSTGTGYLEQYF. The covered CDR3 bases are TGTGCCAGCAGCACCGGGACAGGGTATCTCGAG.

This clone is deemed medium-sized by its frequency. CDR3 bases read: TGCAGCGTTGACGGGGTACTAGCGGGGGGGCGTTCACAAGAGACC. Translated: CSVDGVLAGGRSQET. The full CDR3 protein reads CSVDGVLAGGRSQETQYF. The V and J genes are TRBV29-1 and TRBJ2-5, with TRBD2 matching 13 bases. The DNA ends 3 residues before the CDR3 does, and the rest of the CDR3 is filled in from the germline J gene. This CDR3 is built from 18 residues. V shed 3 bases, J shed 2 bases, and the junction held 12 bases outside the gene matches. The germline gives CDR1 SQVTM, CDR2 ANQGSEA. Supplemented by reference TRBV29-1 and TRBJ2-5, the full variable domain reads SAVISQKPSRDICQRGTSLTIQCQVDSQVTMMFWYRQQPGQSLTLIATANQGSEATYESGFVIDKFPISRPNLTFSTLTVSNMSPEDSSIYLCSVDGVLAGGRSQETQYFGPGTRLLVL.

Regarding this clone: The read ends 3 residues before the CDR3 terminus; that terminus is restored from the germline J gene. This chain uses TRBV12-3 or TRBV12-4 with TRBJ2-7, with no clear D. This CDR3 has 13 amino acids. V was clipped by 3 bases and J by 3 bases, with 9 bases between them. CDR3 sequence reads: CASSLGSYYEQYF. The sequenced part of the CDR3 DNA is TGTGCCAGCAGTTTGGGCAGTTACTACGAG.

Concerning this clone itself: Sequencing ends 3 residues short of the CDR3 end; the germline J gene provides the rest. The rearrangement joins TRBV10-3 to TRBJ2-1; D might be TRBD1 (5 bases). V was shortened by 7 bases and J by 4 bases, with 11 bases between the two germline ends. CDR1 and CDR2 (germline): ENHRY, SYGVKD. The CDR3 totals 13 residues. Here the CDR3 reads CAITPGQYNEQFF. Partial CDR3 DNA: TGTGCCATCACCCCAGGGCAATACAATGAG.

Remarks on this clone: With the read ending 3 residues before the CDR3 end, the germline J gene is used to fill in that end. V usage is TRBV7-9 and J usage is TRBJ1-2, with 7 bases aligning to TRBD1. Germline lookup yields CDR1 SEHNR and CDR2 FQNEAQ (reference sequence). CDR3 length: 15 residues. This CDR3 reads CASSLVRGSSYGYTF. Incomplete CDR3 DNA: TGTGCCAGCAGCTTAGTCAGGGGGAGCTCCTACGGG.

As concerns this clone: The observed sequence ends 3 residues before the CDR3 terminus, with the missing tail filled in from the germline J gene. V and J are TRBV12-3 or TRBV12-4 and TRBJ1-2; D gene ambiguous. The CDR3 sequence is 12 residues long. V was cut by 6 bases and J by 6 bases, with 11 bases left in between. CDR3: CASSPGVDGYTF. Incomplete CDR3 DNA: TGTGCCAGCAGCCCCGGGGTCGATGGC.

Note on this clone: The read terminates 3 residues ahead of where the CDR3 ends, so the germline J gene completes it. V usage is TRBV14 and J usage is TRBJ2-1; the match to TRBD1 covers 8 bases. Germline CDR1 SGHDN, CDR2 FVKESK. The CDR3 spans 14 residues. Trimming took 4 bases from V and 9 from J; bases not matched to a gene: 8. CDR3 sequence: CASSRPGQAPEQFF. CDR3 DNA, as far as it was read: TGTGCCAGCAGCCGACCGGGACAGGCTCCTGAG.

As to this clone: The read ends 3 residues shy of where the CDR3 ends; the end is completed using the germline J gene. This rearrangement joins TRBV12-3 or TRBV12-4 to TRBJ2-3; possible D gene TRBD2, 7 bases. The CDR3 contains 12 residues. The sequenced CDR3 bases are TGTGCCAGCAGTTCGGGGGGCGGGACG. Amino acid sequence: CASSSGGGT. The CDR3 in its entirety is CASSSGGGTQYF.

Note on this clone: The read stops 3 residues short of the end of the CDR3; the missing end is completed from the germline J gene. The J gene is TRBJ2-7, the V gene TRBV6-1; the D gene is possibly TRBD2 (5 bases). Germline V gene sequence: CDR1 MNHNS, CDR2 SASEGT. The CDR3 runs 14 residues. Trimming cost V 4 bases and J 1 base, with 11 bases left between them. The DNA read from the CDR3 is TGTGCCAGCAGTGGGACTTTCCTATCCTACGAG. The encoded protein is CASSGTFLSYE. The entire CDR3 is CASSGTFLSYEQYF.

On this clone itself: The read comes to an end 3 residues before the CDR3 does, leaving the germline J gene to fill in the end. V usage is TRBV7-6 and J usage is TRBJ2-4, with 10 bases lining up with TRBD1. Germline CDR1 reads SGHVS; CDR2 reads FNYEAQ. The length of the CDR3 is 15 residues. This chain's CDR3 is CASSPRQGANYGQYF. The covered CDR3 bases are TGTGCCAGCAGCCCGCGACAGGGGGCGAACTATGGT.

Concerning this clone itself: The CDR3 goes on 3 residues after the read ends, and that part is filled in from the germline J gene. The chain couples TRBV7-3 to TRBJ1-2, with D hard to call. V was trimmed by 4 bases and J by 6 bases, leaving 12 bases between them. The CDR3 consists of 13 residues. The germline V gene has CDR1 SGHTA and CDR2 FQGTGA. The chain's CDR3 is CASSYGDKNGYTF. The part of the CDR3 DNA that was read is TGTGCCAGCAGCTACGGGGATAAGAATGGC.

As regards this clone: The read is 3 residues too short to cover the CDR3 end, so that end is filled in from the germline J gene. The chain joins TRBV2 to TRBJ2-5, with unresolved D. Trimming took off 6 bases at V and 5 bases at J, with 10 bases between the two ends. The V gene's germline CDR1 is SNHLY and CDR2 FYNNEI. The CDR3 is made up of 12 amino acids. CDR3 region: CASSLSGETQYF. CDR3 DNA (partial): TGTGCCAGCAGCCTCTCCGGGGAGACC.

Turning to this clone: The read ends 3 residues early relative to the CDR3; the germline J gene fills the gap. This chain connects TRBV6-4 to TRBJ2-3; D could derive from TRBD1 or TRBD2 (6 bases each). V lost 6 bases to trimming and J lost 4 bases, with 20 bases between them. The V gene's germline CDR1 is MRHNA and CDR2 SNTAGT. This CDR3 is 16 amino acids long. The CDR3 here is CASSGTGYGEADTQYF. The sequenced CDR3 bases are TGTGCCAGCAGCGGCACAGGGTATGGGGAGGCAGATACG.

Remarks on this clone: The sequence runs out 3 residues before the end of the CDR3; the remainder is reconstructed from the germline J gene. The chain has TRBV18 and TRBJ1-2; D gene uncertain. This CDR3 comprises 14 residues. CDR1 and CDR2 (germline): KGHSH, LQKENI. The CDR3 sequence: CASSPPAGTYDYTF. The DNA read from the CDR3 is TGTGCCAGCTCACCACCCGCAGGAACCTACGAC.

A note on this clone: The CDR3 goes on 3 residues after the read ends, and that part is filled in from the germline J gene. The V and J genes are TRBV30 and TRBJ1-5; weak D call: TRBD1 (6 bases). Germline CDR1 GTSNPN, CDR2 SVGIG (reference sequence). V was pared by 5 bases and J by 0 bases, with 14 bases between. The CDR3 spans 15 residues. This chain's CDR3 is CAWARGTDSNQPQHF. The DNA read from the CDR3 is TGTGCCTGGGCAAGGGGGACGGATAGCAATCAGCCC.

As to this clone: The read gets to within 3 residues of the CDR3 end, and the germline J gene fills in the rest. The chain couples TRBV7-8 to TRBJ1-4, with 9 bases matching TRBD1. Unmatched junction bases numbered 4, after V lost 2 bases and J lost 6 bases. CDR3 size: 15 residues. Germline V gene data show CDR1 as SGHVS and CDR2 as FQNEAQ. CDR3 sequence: CASSLSGTGYEKLFF. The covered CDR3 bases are TGTGCCAGCAGCTTAAGTGGGACAGGGTATGAAAAA. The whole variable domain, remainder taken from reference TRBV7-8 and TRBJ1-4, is GAGVSQSPRYKVAKRGQDVALRCDPISGHVSLFWYQQALGQGPEFLTYFQNEAQLDKSGLPSDRFFAERPEGSVSTLKIQRTQQEDSAVYLCASSLSGTGYEKLFFGSGTQLSVL.

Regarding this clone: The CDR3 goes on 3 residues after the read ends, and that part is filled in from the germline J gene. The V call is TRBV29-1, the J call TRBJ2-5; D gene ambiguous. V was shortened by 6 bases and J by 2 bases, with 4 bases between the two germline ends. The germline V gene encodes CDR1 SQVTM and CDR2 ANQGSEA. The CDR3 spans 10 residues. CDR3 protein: CSVVQETQYF. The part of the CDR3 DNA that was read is TGCAGCGTCGTACAAGAGACC.

The CDR3 sequence is CASSREGDQPQHF. The sequenced part of the CDR3 DNA is TGCGCCAGCAGCAGGGAGGGTGATCAGCCC. V gene TRBV10-1 combines with J gene TRBJ1-5; D perhaps matches TRBD1 (5 bases). The observed sequence ends 3 residues before the CDR3 terminus, with the missing tail filled in from the germline J gene. The length of the CDR3 is 13 residues. From germline, CDR1 is WNHNN and CDR2 SYGVQD (reference sequence). V lost 6 bases and J 5 bases, leaving 11 bases between the germline ends.

CDR3 in amino acids: CASSSGQGMQPQHF. The CDR3 bases that were read are TGTGCCAGCAGTTCCGGTCAGGGAATGCAGCCC. The rearrangement joins TRBV28 to TRBJ1-5, with D possibly TRBD1 on 5 matching bases. The missing CDR3 end, 3 residues past where the read stops, is filled in from the germline J gene. Trimming took 4 bases from V and 7 from J, leaving 14 bases between them. This CDR3 spans 14 amino acids. CDR1 is MDHEN and CDR2 is SYDVKM in the germline V gene.

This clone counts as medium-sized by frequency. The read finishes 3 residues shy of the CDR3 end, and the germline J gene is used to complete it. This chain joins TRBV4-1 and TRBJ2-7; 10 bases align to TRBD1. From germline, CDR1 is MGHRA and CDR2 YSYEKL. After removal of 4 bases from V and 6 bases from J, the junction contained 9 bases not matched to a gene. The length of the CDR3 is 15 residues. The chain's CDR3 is CASSLTGTGVSEQYF. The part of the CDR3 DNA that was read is TGCGCCAGCAGCCTTACCGGGACAGGGGTTTCCGAG.

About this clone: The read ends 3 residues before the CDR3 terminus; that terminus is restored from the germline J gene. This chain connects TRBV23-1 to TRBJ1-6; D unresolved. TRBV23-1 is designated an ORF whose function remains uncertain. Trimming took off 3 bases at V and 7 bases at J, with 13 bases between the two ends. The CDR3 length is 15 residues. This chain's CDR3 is CASSHVAGRNSPLHF. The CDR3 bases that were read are TGCGCCAGCAGTCATGTGGCAGGTCGGAATTCACCC.

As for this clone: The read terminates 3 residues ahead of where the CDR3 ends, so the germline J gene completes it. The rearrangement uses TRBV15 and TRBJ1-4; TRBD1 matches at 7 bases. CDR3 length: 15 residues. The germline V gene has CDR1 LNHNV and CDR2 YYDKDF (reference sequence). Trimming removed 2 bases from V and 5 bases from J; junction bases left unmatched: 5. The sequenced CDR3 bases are TGTGCCACCAGCAGACGGACAGGTGAAAATGAAAAA. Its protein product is CATSRRTGENEK. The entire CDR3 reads CATSRRTGENEKLFF. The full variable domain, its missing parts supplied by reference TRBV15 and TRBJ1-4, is DAMVIQNPRYQVTQFGKPVTLSCSQTLNHNVMYWYQQKSSQAPKLLFHYYDKDFNNEADTPDNFQSRRPNTSFCFLDIRSPGLGDTAMYLCATSRRTGENEKLFFGSGTQLSVL.